This T cell receptor beta chain was profiled in a study of early stage breast cancer tumors. V lost 0 bases, J lost 6 bases, and 11 bases lay in between. This CDR3 has 14 residues. Germline V CDR1 and CDR2: SEHNR, FQNEAQ (reference sequence). Only in-frame clones appear in the TCRdb table, and some are missing; sequencing was by immunoSEQ multiplex PCR. The profile covers more than 60,000 clones, with more than 65% appearing a single time and approximately 3.7% taken by the ten largest. The material sequenced was blood. This clonotype was sampled from a person aged 55 to 69 with breast cancer. The gene calls are TRBV7-9 and TRBJ2-5; possible D gene TRBD1, 5 bases. The CDR3 reads CASSLALGAQTQYF. Here the CDR3 DNA reads TGTGCCAGCAGCTTAGCGCTTGGGGCTCAGACCCAGTACTTC.